This TCR beta chain came from a study of CD8 T cells in Susac syndrome. Study at large: When their blood was taken, the Susac syndrome patients had either not yet had any therapy, were taking corticosteroids, or were taking intravenous immunoglobulin alone.

Random hexamers were used to reverse transcribe the RNA input (about 0.5 to 1 ug). The immunoSEQ assay covered 54 Vbeta and 13 Jbeta segments for CDR3. Via MiXCR, TCRdb re-called the immunoSEQ multiplex PCR reads, giving one row per CDR3 protein. The top ten clones hold 0.099% of a sample with about 180,000 distinct CDR3 sequences, roughly 94% of them seen once. This CDR3 spans 13 amino acids. V dropped 6 bases and J dropped 7 bases, with 16 bases sitting between them. Germline assignment: CDR1 MNHNS and CDR2 SASEGT. The source of this sequence is a human donor with Susac syndrome. V and J are TRBV6-1 and TRBJ2-7; TRBD2 might be the D (5 bases). Sequencing was carried out using CD4+ T cells from PBMCs. CDR3 nucleotides: TGTGCCAGCAGCGCGGACTGGCCGGGAGAGCAGTACTTC. This codes for CASSADWPGEQYF.